These 32 T cell receptor beta chains came from one sample sequenced in a study of shared clonotypes between healthy human individuals (dated by TCRdb to about 2020). Library preparation employed the immunoSEQ multiplex PCR assay. The immuneACCESS repertoire file appears here via TCRdb, limited to in-frame rearrangements. These files lack a portion of the clones; in checked studies, under half of the deficit traces to unresolved V genes, and the cause of the others is not known. In all, the sample holds 2.3 million or so clones, and more than 85% of those were seen once. The ten largest make up 0.3% to 0.4% of the sample. The sample consisted of naive CD4+ T cells from PBMCs. The cell subset or site label of this sample denotes: CD45RA+ positively selected. All receptors derive from a man between 18 and 29 years old in good health. Some clones in this sample may be carry-over from other donors' samples.

CDR3 protein: CASSMVGVQETQYF. CDR3 bases: TGTGCCAGTAGTATGGTGGGTGTCCAAGAGACCCAGTACTTC. The chain links TRBV19 to TRBJ2-5, with unresolved D. CDR1 and CDR2 (germline): LNHDA, SQIVND (reference sequence). The CDR3 contains 14 residues. The V and J ends lost 3 bases and 1 base respectively, with 9 bases between them.

A few counts support this clone. Other nucleotide sequences from this sample produce the same CDR3. V usage is TRBV5-4 and J usage is TRBJ1-1, with a tentative D call TRBD1 (6 bases). Trimming pared 0 bases from V and 3 bases from J, leaving 6 bases between. This CDR3 is 13 amino acids long. Per the germline V gene, CDR1 is SGHNT and CDR2 is YYREEE (reference sequence). The CDR3 region is CASSLDRDTEAFF. The CDR3 nucleotides are TGTGCCAGCAGCTTGGACAGGGACACTGAAGCTTTCTTT.

CDR3 amino acids: CSVEVWGIDRADYEQYF. The DNA for the CDR3 is TGCAGCGTTGAAGTGTGGGGCATCGACAGGGCGGACTACGAGCAGTACTTC. V usage is TRBV29-1 and J usage is TRBJ2-7, with 7 positions matching TRBD1. The ends lost 1 base at V and 3 bases at J; junction bases unmatched: 15. Germline loops: CDR1 SQVTM, CDR2 ANQGSEA. The CDR3 extends over 17 amino acids.

The chain is built from TRBV5-1 and TRBJ1-2, with 10 positions matching TRBD1. The CDR3 covers 15 residues. In germline, CDR1 is SGHRS, CDR2 YFSETQ. After removal of 4 bases from V and 6 bases from J, the junction contained 9 bases not matched to a gene. The CDR3 DNA follows: TGCGCCAGCAGCCTGGCCGGGACAGGGGACAATGGCTACACCTTC. Protein product: CASSLAGTGDNGYTF.

The chain links TRBV7-2 to TRBJ2-2, with a tentative D call TRBD1 (6 bases). V was pared by 3 bases and J by 4 bases, with 12 bases between. The germline V gene encodes CDR1 SGHTA and CDR2 FQGNSA. This CDR3 comprises 15 residues. CDR3 loop: CASSFLQGITGELFF. The CDR3 DNA sequence: TGTGCCAGCAGCTTCCTACAGGGTATCACCGGGGAGCTGTTTTTT.

The rearrangement uses TRBV7-3 and TRBJ2-3; 11 bases map to TRBD2. The CDR3 runs to 15 residues. Trimming removed 5 bases from V and 4 bases from J; junction bases left unmatched: 5. Germline V gene data show CDR1 as SGHTA and CDR2 as FQGTGA. Here the CDR3 DNA reads TGTGCCAGCAGCCTGGGACTAGCGGACGCAGATACGCAGTATTTT. The encoded protein is CASSLGLADADTQYF.

This chain links TRBV7-9 with TRBJ1-5, with 7 nucleotides matching TRBD1. The CDR3 length is 16 residues. V gave up 5 bases and J gave up 3 bases; unmatched junction bases: 10. The germline V gene has CDR1 SEHNR and CDR2 FQNEAQ (reference sequence). As DNA, the CDR3 is TGTGCCAGCAGCCCTACAGACAGGGCGTACAATCAGCCCCAGCATTTT. It specifies CASSPTDRAYNQPQHF.

The rearrangement uses TRBV7-9 and TRBJ1-4; 8 positions match TRBD1. V trimming: 1 base; J trimming: 7 bases; junction bases outside the gene matches: 11. The CDR3 extends over 17 amino acids. Germline V gene lookup returns CDR1 SEHNR and CDR2 FQNEAQ (reference sequence). The CDR3 reads CASSLVAGGALSEKLFF. The CDR3 nucleotides read TGTGCCAGCAGCTTAGTAGCAGGGGGCGCATTAAGTGAAAAACTGTTTTTT.

This sequence joins TRBV4-2 and TRBJ2-5, with 8 nucleotides matching TRBD1. The V gene's germline CDR1 is LGHNA and CDR2 YNFKEQ. CDR3 length equals 15 residues. Trimming removed 1 base from V and 4 bases from J; junction bases left unmatched: 5. The CDR3: CASSQGLTGGETQYF. The CDR3 nucleotides read TGTGCCAGCAGCCAAGGCCTAACAGGGGGAGAGACCCAGTACTTC.

The rearrangement joins TRBV11-2 to TRBJ2-2, with D possibly TRBD1 on 7 matching bases. The V gene's germline CDR1 is SGHAT and CDR2 FQNNGV. V lost 1 base and J lost 1, with 10 bases in between. This CDR3 has 16 residues. CDR3 residues: CASSLARDRNTGELFF. The CDR3 DNA sequence: TGTGCCAGCAGCTTAGCGCGGGACAGGAACACCGGGGAGCTGTTTTTT.

The chain links TRBV30 to TRBJ1-6; D uncertain. Germline lookup yields CDR1 GTSNPN and CDR2 SVGIG (reference sequence). This CDR3 contains 15 residues. Trimming stripped 3 bases from V and 8 bases from J, with 17 bases between. The CDR3 nucleotides are TGTGCCTGGAGGGTGAGAGGCACGGTAGATTCACCCCTCCACTTT. As protein: CAWRVRGTVDSPLHF.

V is TRBV30 and J is TRBJ2-1; TRBD2 agrees at 7 bases. The J segment lost 3 bases and the V segment lost 5 bases, leaving 7 bases of the junction unmatched. The CDR3 is 14 amino acids. Germline lookup yields CDR1 GTSNPN and CDR2 SVGIG (reference sequence). CDR3: CAWDSSGLYNEQFF. CDR3 sequence (DNA): TGTGCCTGGGATTCTAGCGGACTCTACAATGAGCAGTTCTTC.

This clone occurred once. This CDR3 reads CASRRYSGRSYEQYF. The DNA for the CDR3 is TGTGCCAGCAGGCGCTATAGCGGCCGGTCCTACGAGCAGTACTTC. The chain links TRBV11-2 to TRBJ2-7, with D possibly being TRBD2 (6 bases). V lost 6 bases and J 1 base, leaving 16 bases between the germline ends. The germline CDR1 and CDR2 sequences are SGHAT and FQNNGV. The CDR3 sequence is 15 residues long.

The chain uses TRBV16 and TRBJ1-1; maybe TRBD1 (5 bases). Trimming stripped 2 bases from V and 3 bases from J, with 19 bases between. The CDR3 is made up of 17 amino acids. The V gene's germline CDR1 is KGHSY and CDR2 FQNENV. The CDR3 DNA follows: TGTGCCAGCAGCCAAAACAAGGGGATGGGGCCAGACACTGAAGCTTTCTTT. Translation gives CASSQNKGMGPDTEAFF.

The chain combines TRBV9 with TRBJ2-1; 13 bases align to TRBD2. With 4 bases clipped from V and 5 bases from J, the junction kept 6 bases outside the gene matches. The germline CDR1 and CDR2 sequences are SGDLS and YYNGEE. This CDR3 comprises 16 residues. The CDR3 DNA reads TGTGCCAGCAGCCCCCGCGGGACTAGCGGGGACAATGAGCAGTTCTTC. This sequence encodes CASSPRGTSGDNEQFF.

V gene TRBV4-2 combines with J gene TRBJ1-2; unclear D gene. The CDR3 has 12 residues. From germline, CDR1 is LGHNA and CDR2 YNFKEQ. The ends were cut back, 4 bases at V and 6 bases at J, with 9 bases in the middle. The DNA for the CDR3 is TGTGCCAGCAGCCTAGATGAGGATGGCTACACCTTC. Protein sequence: CASSLDEDGYTF.

The chain recombines TRBV12-5 with TRBJ1-1; D is unresolved. Trimming took 3 bases from V and 4 from J, leaving 9 bases between them. The CDR3 loop spans 13 amino acids. Per the germline V gene, CDR1 is LGHNT and CDR2 is FRNRAP. The CDR3 loop is CASGFSRATEAFF. DNA for the CDR3: TGTGCTAGTGGTTTCTCCCGGGCCACTGAAGCTTTCTTT.

The chain uses TRBV6-5 and TRBJ2-7; D may be TRBD1 (6 bases). Germline V gene sequence: CDR1 MNHEY, CDR2 SVGAGI. V gave up 0 bases and J gave up 5 bases, with 17 bases separating them. The CDR3 is 16 residues long. In DNA, the CDR3 is TGTGCCAGCAGTTACTCGAGGGCTACAGGGATCCACGAGCAGTACTTC. Translating gives CASSYSRATGIHEQYF.

The DNA of the CDR3 is TGTGCCAGCAGCTTGTCTAGCGGGAGCAATGAGCAGTTCTTC. It is translated as CASSLSSGSNEQFF. The chain uses TRBV5-6 and TRBJ2-1; 10 positions match TRBD2. This CDR3 is 14 amino acids long. Germline CDR1 reads SGHDT; CDR2 reads YYEEEE. V lost 1 base to trimming and J lost 6 bases; unmatched junction nucleotides: 1.

This clone has a handful of counts. The rearrangement joins TRBV28 to TRBJ1-2, with D possibly matching TRBD1 (5 bases). V was clipped by 6 bases and J by 7 bases, with 15 bases between them. The CDR3 loop spans 13 amino acids. The germline gives CDR1 MDHEN, CDR2 SYDVKM. This CDR3 is CASSLGTYSGYTF. CDR3 in DNA: TGTGCCAGCAGCCTCGGGACTTATAGTGGCTACACCTTC.

This clone has just a few counts. This chain connects TRBV2 to TRBJ1-4, with D uncertain. Germline V gives CDR1 SNHLY, CDR2 FYNNEI. The ends were cut back, 1 base at V and 8 bases at J, with 5 bases in the middle. The CDR3 runs to 12 residues. The CDR3 here is CASSEGSEKLFF. Written as DNA, the CDR3 is TGTGCCAGCAGTGAAGGATCGGAAAAACTGTTTTTT.

The J gene is TRBJ2-2, the V gene TRBV7-2, with D possibly matching TRBD1 (6 bases). The CDR3 has 16 residues. The V end was cut by 2 bases, the J end by 0 bases, with 10 bases between. Germline V gives CDR1 SGHTA, CDR2 FQGNSA. The CDR3 DNA follows: TGTGCCAGCAGCTTACGGGACACTCCGAACACCGGGGAGCTGTTTTTT. It is translated as CASSLRDTPNTGELFF.

Remarks on this clone: This sample also contains other DNA sequences that code for the same CDR3. The chain links TRBV29-1 to TRBJ2-7; D is undetermined. The V gene's germline CDR1 is SQVTM and CDR2 ANQGSEA. The CDR3 consists of 12 residues. V was clipped by 4 bases and J by 0 bases, with 7 bases between them. In nucleotides, the CDR3 is TGCAGCGTTGGCCAAAGCTCCTACGAGCAGTACTTC. As protein: CSVGQSSYEQYF.

This clone has a single count. The chain recombines TRBV7-7 with TRBJ2-3; D gene unclear. Trimming removed 5 bases at V and 4 bases at J, with 10 bases between. The CDR3 is made up of 13 amino acids. The germline gives CDR1 SSHAT, CDR2 FNYEAQ (reference sequence). The CDR3 reads CASSTKIADTQYF. CDR3 bases: TGTGCCAGCAGCACAAAAATCGCAGATACGCAGTATTTT.

This chain links TRBV5-8 with TRBJ1-3; D is unresolved. CDR1 is SGHTS, CDR2 YDEGEE, per germline. This CDR3 comprises 16 residues. V lost 1 base, J lost 0 bases, and 11 bases lay in between. DNA for the CDR3: TGTGCCAGCAGCTTGTCTTGGGGTACCTCTGGAAACACCATATATTTT. It codes for CASSLSWGTSGNTIYF. The variable domain in full, with the rest retrieved from reference TRBV5-8 and TRBJ1-3, is EAGVTQSPTHLIKTRGQQATLRCSPISGHTSVYWYQQALGLGLQFLLWYDEGEERNRGNFPPRFSGRQFPNYSSELNVNALELEDSALYLCASSLSWGTSGNTIYFGEGSWLTVV.

V is TRBV9 and J is TRBJ1-4; 7 positions agree with TRBD1. The CDR3 loop spans 14 amino acids. Germline CDR1 is SGDLS and CDR2 is YYNGEE. V was pared by 3 bases and J by 5 bases, with 4 bases of the junction left unmatched. CDR3 nucleotide sequence: TGTGCCAGCAGCGAGACAGGGTCCAATGAAAAACTGTTTTTT. It specifies CASSETGSNEKLFF. Looking up the rest from reference TRBV9 and TRBJ1-4 gives the full variable domain: DSGVTQTPKHLITATGQRVTLRCSPRSGDLSVYWYQQSLDQGLQFLIQYYNGEERAKGNILERFSAQQFPDLHSELNLSSLELGDSALYFCASSETGSNEKLFFGSGTQLSVL.

This sequence joins TRBV9 and TRBJ2-1, with 8 bases lining up with TRBD2. The CDR3 consists of 15 residues. V shed 3 bases, J shed 8 bases, and the junction held 10 bases outside the gene matches. Germline V gene data show CDR1 as SGDLS and CDR2 as YYNGEE. CDR3 residues: CASSAGTRSAHEQFF. The CDR3, as DNA: TGTGCCAGCAGCGCCGGGACTAGAAGCGCACATGAGCAGTTCTTC.

V usage is TRBV2 and J usage is TRBJ1-2, with 7 bases identical to TRBD1. V trimming: 1 base; J trimming: 4 bases; junction bases outside the gene matches: 9. The CDR3 is 16 amino acids. Germline values: CDR1 SNHLY, CDR2 FYNNEI. This chain's CDR3 is CASSEDSLQGSYGYTF. The CDR3 nucleotides read TGTGCCAGCAGTGAAGACTCATTACAGGGGAGCTATGGCTACACCTTC.

The rearrangement joins TRBV7-3 to TRBJ1-1; 8 nucleotides match TRBD1. CDR3 length: 14 amino acids. The germline gives CDR1 SGHTA, CDR2 FQGTGA. Trimming removed 3 bases from V and 10 bases from J; junction bases left unmatched: 10. The CDR3 is CASSFTPGTGGAFF. The DNA of the CDR3 is TGTGCCAGCAGCTTCACTCCCGGGACAGGAGGAGCTTTCTTT.

This chain connects TRBV7-6 to TRBJ2-1, with 9 bases aligning to TRBD2. CDR1 and CDR2 from the germline V gene are SGHVS and FNYEAQ. The CDR3 spans 17 residues. The J segment lost 0 bases and the V segment lost 5 bases, leaving 8 bases of the junction unmatched. This CDR3 is CASSPKLAGRSYNEQFF. DNA for the CDR3: TGTGCCAGCAGCCCCAAACTAGCGGGCCGCTCCTACAATGAGCAGTTCTTC.

The chain has TRBV5-1 and TRBJ2-2; 8 nucleotides align to TRBD1. Trimming removed 1 base from V and 7 bases from J; junction bases left unmatched: 9. The CDR3 contains 16 residues. CDR1 and CDR2 from the germline V gene are SGHRS and YFSETQ. CDR3 DNA sequence: TGCGCCAGCAGCTTGACCGGACAGGGTCCGGACGGGGAGCTGTTTTTT. Its translation: CASSLTGQGPDGELFF.

V and J are TRBV4-1 and TRBJ2-1; D is ambiguous. The V gene's germline CDR1 is MGHRA and CDR2 YSYEKL. The germline V and J ends were trimmed by 4 bases and 10 bases, with 11 bases remaining between them. The CDR3 has 12 residues. CDR3 in amino acids: CASSPRGREQFF. As DNA, the CDR3 is TGCGCCAGCAGCCCCCGAGGACGAGAGCAGTTCTTC.